These 5 T cell receptor beta chains were all obtained from the same sample, sequenced in a study of CD8 T cells in Susac syndrome (dated by TCRdb to the late 2010s). The library was built by means of the immunoSEQ multiplex PCR assay. RNA was extracted using the RNeasy kit, and roughly 0.5 to 1 ug of the RNA was reverse transcribed with random hexamers. The public reads were run again by TCRdb, first through fastp at Q25 and then through MiXCR, and only productive beta chains were kept. All rows with the same CDR3 protein become a single entry with the most common DNA and genes. The sample data list approximately 120,000 distinct CDR3 sequences, and about 95% of these were observed just once. Roughly 0.087% of the sample rests with the top ten. Sequencing input: CD4+ T cells from PBMCs. Every receptor here comes from a human donor in good health.

The chain uses TRBV7-2 and TRBJ1-5, with D maybe TRBD1 (6 bases). CDR3 length: 13 amino acids. With 1 base removed from V and 6 bases from J, the gap between germline ends came to 7 bases. Germline CDR1 and CDR2: SGHTA and FQGNSA. The CDR3 sequence: CASSLGGAQPQHF. The CDR3 coding sequence is TGTGCCAGCAGCTTAGGGGGGGCTCAGCCCCAGCATTTT.

The chain uses TRBV5-1 and TRBJ2-7; weak D call: TRBD1 (5 bases). The V gene's germline CDR1 is SGHRS and CDR2 YFSETQ. This CDR3 is 13 amino acids long. Between the trimmed V and J ends, which lost 3 bases and 1 base, there was a span of 8 bases. CDR3 in amino acids: CASSWGGSYEQYF. The CDR3 DNA follows: TGCGCCAGCAGCTGGGGCGGTTCCTACGAGCAGTACTTC.

This chain connects TRBV5-1 to TRBJ2-5; 7 nucleotides agree with TRBD1. CDR3 length: 15 amino acids. Looked up from germline, CDR1 is SGHRS and CDR2 is YFSETQ. Losses at the gene ends were 2 bases for V and 3 bases for J; bases not matched to a gene: 7. CDR3 sequence: CASSLPGTEKETQYF. CDR3 in DNA: TGCGCCAGCAGCTTACCCGGGACAGAAAAAGAGACCCAGTACTTC.

The gene calls are TRBV4-3 and TRBJ2-3; weak D call: TRBD2 (6 bases). This CDR3 is 14 amino acids long. The germline V and J ends were trimmed by 6 bases and 1 base, with 11 bases remaining between them. From germline, CDR1 is LGHNA and CDR2 YSLEER. The CDR3 bases are TGCGCCAGCAGTGTCCGCGGGGGCACAGATACGCAGTATTTT. Its translation is CASSVRGGTDTQYF.

The gene calls are TRBV15 and TRBJ2-7; D not resolved. V dropped 3 bases and J dropped 6 bases, with 9 bases sitting between them. The CDR3 spans 12 residues. CDR1 is LNHNV and CDR2 is YYDKDF in the germline V gene (reference sequence). CDR3 amino acids: CATSREKGEQYF. CDR3 nucleotides: TGTGCCACCAGCAGGGAAAAGGGCGAGCAGTACTTC. The whole variable domain, filled in from reference TRBV15 and TRBJ2-7, reads DAMVIQNPRYQVTQFGKPVTLSCSQTLNHNVMYWYQQKSSQAPKLLFHYYDKDFNNEADTPDNFQSRRPNTSFCFLDIRSPGLGDTAMYLCATSREKGEQYFGPGTRLTVT.